This T cell receptor (beta chain) came from a study of blood T cell repertoires in COVID-19. As for the study in general: Researchers got acute and convalescent COVID-19 samples from the United States, Italy and Spain. T cells, B-cell-depleted T cells, or PBMCs supplied cDNA or gDNA.

This CDR3 comprises 15 residues. The germline V and J ends were trimmed by 3 bases and 5 bases, with 13 bases remaining between them. The V gene's germline CDR1 is SEHNR and CDR2 FQNEAQ (reference sequence). In the original processing: From reference gene primer amplification, estimates of nucleated cell counts were derived. Assay: immunoSEQ multiplex PCR; the TCRdb copy retains only in-frame clones and omits some. D and trimming were read from the DNA, whereas the V and J calls and clone size are those reported in that table. The repertoire has about 76,000 clones, about 88% of them found once; the top ten carry approximately 1.4%.

The sequencing sample was made of peripheral blood. The TCR sequence derives from a man between 45 and 60 years old with acute or convalescent COVID-19. The chain uses TRBV7-9 and TRBJ2-2, with D maybe TRBD2 (5 bases). The CDR3 DNA reads TGTGCCAGCAGCTTGCAACTAGGAGGTACCGGGGAGCTGTTTTTT. Its protein product is CASSLQLGGTGELFF.